These T cell receptor beta chains were read from a single sample in a study of cytomegalovirus exposure and HLA in healthy donors. The data were produced by immunoSEQ multiplex PCR, yet TCRdb's version contains in-frame clones alone and is incomplete. Found here are 84,000 or so clones, under 85% of them singletons; the top ten hold about 1.4%. The specimen was PBMCs. Receptor source: a male donor in good health and CMV-seronegative. The CDR3 runs from the conserved cysteine through the conserved F or W. The D gene is left open where the match is weak. The size field is filled for only some rows; it gives once, few, many or a size class.

NA	NA	TRBV7-2	TRBJ1-1	TGTGCCAGCAGCTTGAATAGAGGCACTGAAGCTTTCTTT	CASSLNRGTEAFF
NA	NA	TRBV21-1	TRBJ1-5	TGTGCCAGCAGCAAACCCCGACAGGGATCAGCCCCAGCATTT	CASSKPRQGSAPAF
NA	NA	TRBV21-1	TRBJ2-2	TGTGCCAGCAGCAAAGTGAAAGTACACCCACCCGGGGAGCTGTTTTTT	CASSKVKVHPPGELFF
NA	TRBD2	TRBV4-3	TRBJ2-1	TGCGCCAGCAGCCAAGAGCCGAGCTTACTAGCGGGAGGGCCCAATGAGCAGTTCTTC	CASSQEPSLLAGGPNEQFF
NA	NA	TRBV28	TRBJ1-1	TGTGCCAGCAGTTTATATAAGGCAGGGGCAAGCACTGAAGCTTTCTTT	CASSLYKAGASTEAFF
NA	TRBD2	TRBV5-3	TRBJ2-5	TGTGCCAGATGGGGGAAAAGCGGGGGGTCCTACCAAGAGACCCAGTACTTC	CARWGKSGGSYQETQYF
NA	TRBD2	TRBV29-1	TRBJ2-2	TGCAGCGGAAGGGCCGGGACTAGCGGCGGGGAGCTGTTTTTT	CSGRAGTSGGELFF
few	NA	TRBV29-1	TRBJ2-2	TGCAGCGTTGATACGCGACAAGACACCGGGGAGCTGTTTTTT	CSVDTRQDTGELFF
NA	NA	TRBV2	TRBJ2-5	TGTGCCAGCAGCAAACAGGGTTGGGAGACCCAGTACTTC	CASSKQGWETQYF
NA	NA	TRBV9	TRBJ1-3	TGTGCCAGCAGCGTAGATACCGGACAGCTTGGAAACACCATATATTTT	CASSVDTGQLGNTIYF
NA	TRBD1	TRBV19	TRBJ2-3	TGTGCCAGTAGTATAGATCGACAGGGCAAGGATACGCAGTATTTT	CASSIDRQGKDTQYF
NA	NA	TRBV28	TRBJ1-4	TGTGCCAGCAGTTTCGGGGGGCCGGGGCTTAATGAAAAACTGTTTTTT	CASSFGGPGLNEKLFF
few	TRBD1	TRBV10-3	TRBJ2-5	TGTGCCAGCAATGCCGGGACAGGGGGCATAGAGACCCAGTACTTC	CASNAGTGGIETQYF
NA	NA	TRBV5-4	TRBJ2-7	TGTGCCAGCAGCCTAAATCACGGGGGGCAGGGGCAGTACTTC	CASSLNHGGQGQYF
NA	NA	TRBV7-2	TRBJ1-5	TGTGCCAGCAGCGCCCTTGGAACAGGCGTTGGGTATCAGCCCCAGCATTTT	CASSALGTGVGYQPQHF
NA	NA	TRBV5-6	TRBJ1-2	TGTGCCAGCAGCCGTGCCGGGGGGCGCCTTGACTATGGCTACACCTTC	CASSRAGGRLDYGYTF
NA	TRBD1	TRBV5-5	TRBJ1-4	TGTGCCAGCAGCTCGGACAGGGTAGCCGGCAATGAAAAACTGTTTTTT	CASSSDRVAGNEKLFF
NA	NA	TRBV19	TRBJ2-7	TGTGCCAGTAGTGATCAGGGAAGCGAGCAGTACTTC	CASSDQGSEQYF
NA	TRBD2	TRBV13	TRBJ2-7	TGTGCCAGCAGTTCCGGGACTAGCTACGAGCAGTACTTC	CASSSGTSYEQYF
NA	TRBD1	TRBV5-1	TRBJ1-5	TGCGCCAGCAGCTTGCGACCCATCAAAGACAGGGAACGTCAGCCCCAGCATTTT	CASSLRPIKDRERQPQHF
NA	TRBD2	TRBV4-3	TRBJ2-3	TGCGCCAGCAGCTACACAGCGGGGCTCACAGATACGCAGTATTTT	CASSYTAGLTDTQYF
NA	NA	TRBV5-6	TRBJ1-1	TGTGCCAGCAGCTTATACACCCGTGAAGCTTTCTTT	CASSLYTREAFF
once	TRBD1	TRBV28	TRBJ2-1	TGTGCCAGCAGCTCCCGGGACAGGGGCTCCTACAATGAGCAGTTCTTC	CASSSRDRGSYNEQFF
NA	NA	TRBV30	TRBJ1-5	TGTGCCTGGAGCGCGGGATACGACAGCAATCAGCCCCAGCATTTT	CAWSAGYDSNQPQHF
NA	NA	TRBV30	TRBJ1-3	TGTGCCTGGAGTGACAGGGCTGGAAACACCATATATTTT	CAWSDRAGNTIYF
NA	NA	TRBV19	TRBJ1-3	TGTGCCAGTAGTATAGGAGGATTCGGAAACACCATATATTTT	CASSIGGFGNTIYF
NA	NA	TRBV7-9	TRBJ2-7	TGTGCCAGCAGCCTCAGCCGGGGTCCGGGCGAGCAGTACTTC	CASSLSRGPGEQYF
NA	NA	TRBV21-1	TRBJ1-3	TGTGCCAGCAGCAAAGTGCCCATCCGACTTGGAAACACCATATATTTT	CASSKVPIRLGNTIYF
NA	TRBD1	TRBV7-9	TRBJ2-1	TGCCTATCGAGGGGGCCATCTTACAATGAGCAGTTCTTC	CLSRGPSYNEQFF
NA	NA	TRBV2	TRBJ1-1	TGTGCCAGCAGTGAAGGGCAAATTTTGAACACTGAAGCTTTCTTT	CASSEGQILNTEAFF
NA	TRBD1	TRBV27	TRBJ2-5	TGTGCCAGCAGTCCGGGACAGGGGGGGGAGACCCAGTACTTC	CASSPGQGGETQYF
once	NA	TRBV30	TRBJ1-4	TGTGCCTGGATGGTCGAGGAGGAAAATGAAAAACTGTTTTTT	CAWMVEEENEKLFF
NA	NA	TRBV11-2	TRBJ2-1	TGTGCCAGCAGCTCGGACTACCAAACGGGGCATGAGCAGTTCTTC	CASSSDYQTGHEQFF
NA	NA	TRBV5-6	TRBJ2-1	TGTGCCAGCAGCTTGACCAACCCAGGGGAGCAGTTCTTC	CASSLTNPGEQFF
NA	NA	TRBV19	TRBJ2-7	TGTGCCAGTACCGACAACTACGAGCAGTACTTC	CASTDNYEQYF
NA	TRBD1	TRBV6-6	TRBJ2-5	TGTGCCAGCGGACAGGACCAAGAGACCCAGTACTTC	CASGQDQETQYF
NA	TRBD2	TRBV7-2	TRBJ2-1	TGTGCCAGCCGGTCAGCGGGGGTAAATGAGCAGTTCTTC	CASRSAGVNEQFF
NA	TRBD1	TRBV9	TRBJ1-2	TGTGCCAGCAGCGATCTGGACAGGCCGTACTATGGCTACACCTTC	CASSDLDRPYYGYTF
NA	TRBD1	TRBV19	TRBJ1-5	TGTGCCAGTAGGGAACAGGGGGATCGATACGTGAGCCAGCCCCAGCATTTT	CASREQGDRYVSQPQHF
NA	TRBD1	TRBV7-8	TRBJ2-7	TGTGCCAGCAGCTTAGATCAGGGGGCCTCCGAGCAGTACTTC	CASSLDQGASEQYF
NA	NA	TRBV2	TRBJ2-7	TGTGCCAGCAGTGAAGCGAGGCGGGGGCATTCCTACGAGCAGTACTTC	CASSEARRGHSYEQYF
NA	TRBD1	TRBV4-3	TRBJ2-5	TGCGCCAGCAGCCGTCTGACAGGGGGCAGGGAGACCCAGTACTTC	CASSRLTGGRETQYF
NA	TRBD1	TRBV7-9	TRBJ1-1	TGTGCCAGCAGCAGGGACAGGGGGTCTTACGCTTTCTTT	CASSRDRGSYAFF
NA	TRBD2	TRBV9	TRBJ2-1	TGTGCCAGCAGCGTAGTAAGCGGGGGGGGATACAATGAGCAGTTCTTC	CASSVVSGGGYNEQFF
NA	NA	TRBV29-1	TRBJ1-5	TGCAGCGTTGAATTATCTAGGGGGCAGCCCCAGCATTTT	CSVELSRGQPQHF
NA	NA	TRBV4-3	TRBJ1-4	TGCGCCAGCAGCCAAGATATAAGGCAGGGGTATGGGGATGAAAAACTGTTTTTT	CASSQDIRQGYGDEKLFF
NA	NA	TRBV6-5	TRBJ2-7	TGTGCCAGCAATAGCGGTCCCTCCTACGAGCAGTACTTC	CASNSGPSYEQYF
NA	NA	TRBV9	TRBJ1-2	TGTGCCAGCAGCGTAGATTCGGGTTACGGCTACACCTTC	CASSVDSGYGYTF
NA	TRBD2	TRBV4-1	TRBJ2-2	TGCGCCAGCAGCACCCGGGGACTAGCGGGAGGATTGGGCGGGGAGCTGTTTTTT	CASSTRGLAGGLGGELFF
NA	TRBD2	TRBV9	TRBJ2-7	TGTGCCAGCAGCGTCCGGGGGGGGCCCTACGAGCAGTACTTC	CASSVRGGPYEQYF
few	TRBD1	TRBV5-1	TRBJ2-3	TGCGCCAGCAGCTTGGGACAGGGGGGAATAGATACGCAGTATTTT	CASSLGQGGIDTQYF
few	NA	TRBV7-3	TRBJ2-2	TGTGCCAGCAGCCCGGACACCGGGGAGCTGTTTTTT	CASSPDTGELFF
NA	NA	TRBV13	TRBJ1-5	TGTGCCAGCAGCCGACAGAGGGGGTCCCAGCATTTT	CASSRQRGSQHF
NA	TRBD2	TRBV11-2	TRBJ2-1	TGTGCCAGCAGCTTCCTAGCGGGAGGCTCCTACAATGAGCAGTTCTTC	CASSFLAGGSYNEQFF
NA	NA	TRBV18	TRBJ1-1	TGTGCCAGCTCACCGATGGGGGGGGCCACTGAAGCTTTCTTT	CASSPMGGATEAFF